This is a list of T cell receptor beta chains from one sample in a study of blood T cells in healthy people across ages. Using its own MiXCR run on the 5' RACE reads, TCRdb lists one record per CDR3 protein. The table has around 1.1 million distinct CDR3 sequences, approximately 38% seen once. Material for sequencing was blood. The receptors shown here come from a young man in good health. CDR3s include the opening cysteine and the closing phenylalanine or tryptophan. D genes are given only for firm matches. Clone size is shown for a subset of rows, as once, few, many or a class of expanded clone.

v_call	clone_size	j_call	d_call	cdr3_aa	cdr3_nt
TRBV29-1	NA	TRBJ2-3	NA	CSVVVIFTDTQYF	TGCAGCGTTGTAGTCATCTTCACAGATACGCAGTATTTT
TRBV28	NA	TRBJ2-7	NA	CASSYGWANFQYF	TGTGCCAGCAGTTACGGGTGGGCAAACTTTCAGTACTTC
TRBV20-1	few	TRBJ2-1	NA	CSAGESGYEQFF	TGCAGTGCTGGGGAGAGTGGGTATGAGCAGTTCTTC
TRBV27	few	TRBJ2-3	NA	CASIQALGADTQYF	TGTGCCAGCATACAGGCCCTAGGGGCAGATACGCAGTATTTT
TRBV10-3	NA	TRBJ2-3	NA	CAIMQGRDADTQYF	TGTGCCATCATGCAGGGAAGGGACGCAGATACGCAGTATTTT
TRBV12-5	NA	TRBJ1-2	NA	CASGLVSEAGAVGNTF	TGTGCTAGTGGTTTGGTATCTGAGGCGGGAGCCGTTGGGAACACCTTC
TRBV20-1	few	TRBJ2-5	NA	CSAMDRTQETQYF	TGCAGTGCTATGGACAGAACTCAAGAGACCCAGTACTTC
TRBV12-3/TRBV12-4	NA	TRBJ2-2	TRBD2	CASSLLRGGKTGELFF	TGTGCCAGCAGTTTATTGCGGGGGGGCAAAACCGGGGAGCTGTTTTTT
TRBV5-1	few	TRBJ2-5	TRBD1	CASSSAGQGQETQYF	TGCGCCAGCAGCTCCGCAGGACAGGGTCAAGAGACCCAGTACTTC
TRBV7-3	few	TRBJ2-2	NA	CASSLSRGANTGELFF	TGTGCCAGCAGCCTTAGTCGGGGGGCCAACACCGGGGAGCTGTTTTTT
TRBV4-3	NA	TRBJ1-4	NA	CASSQGTVLPNEKLFF	TGCGCCAGCAGCCAAGGGACAGTGCTTCCTAATGAAAAACTGTTTTTT